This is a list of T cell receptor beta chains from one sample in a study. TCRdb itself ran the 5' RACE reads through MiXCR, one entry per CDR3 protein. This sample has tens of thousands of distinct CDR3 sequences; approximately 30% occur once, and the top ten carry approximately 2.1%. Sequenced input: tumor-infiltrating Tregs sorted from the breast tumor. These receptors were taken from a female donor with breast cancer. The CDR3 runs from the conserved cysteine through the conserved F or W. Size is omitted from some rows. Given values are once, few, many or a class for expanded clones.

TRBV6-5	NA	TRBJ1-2	CASSYSGTDGYTF
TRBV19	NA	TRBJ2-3	CASSPLGLALPDTQYF
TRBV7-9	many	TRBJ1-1	CASSLTMNTVGVRAFF
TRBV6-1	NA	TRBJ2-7	CASSYKYEQYF
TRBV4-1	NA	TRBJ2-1	CASSQDAVTRSSYNEQFF
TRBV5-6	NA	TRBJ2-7	CASSLGLTPPPYEQYF
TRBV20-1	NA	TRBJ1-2	CSARIPGVLVYGYTF
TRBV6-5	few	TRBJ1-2	CASSYSGRANGYTF
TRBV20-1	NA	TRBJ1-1	CSAGHPLEKGEWTEAFF
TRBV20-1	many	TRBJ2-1	CSAAGVVQGNEQFF
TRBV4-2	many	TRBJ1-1	CASSQDRRSGTNTEAFF
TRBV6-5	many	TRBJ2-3	CASTNGGDTQYF
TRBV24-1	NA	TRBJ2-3	CATSAKAPGGGYEQYF
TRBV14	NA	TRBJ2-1	CASNQVGGGGEQFF
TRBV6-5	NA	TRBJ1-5	CASSYSGRNQPQHF
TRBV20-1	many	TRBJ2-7	CSAEHSGTGGQYF
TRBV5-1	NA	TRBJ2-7	CASSLEEARLGGEQYF
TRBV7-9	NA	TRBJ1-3	CASSLRGMAGNTIYF
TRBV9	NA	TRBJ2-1	CASSVHLSSYNEQFF
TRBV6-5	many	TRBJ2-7	CASSSPGLPPYEQYF
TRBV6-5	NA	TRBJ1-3	CASSSTGTTGNTIYF
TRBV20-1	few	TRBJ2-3	CSARNWDTQYF
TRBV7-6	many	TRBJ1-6	CASSLGTGRNSPLHF
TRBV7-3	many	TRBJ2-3	CASSLGPADTQYF
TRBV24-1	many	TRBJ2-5	CATSEVDRERETQYF
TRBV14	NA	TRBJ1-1	CASSLGMNTEAFF
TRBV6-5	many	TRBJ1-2	CASRSPRDRGNGYTF
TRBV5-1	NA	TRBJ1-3	CASSLDLGNTIYF
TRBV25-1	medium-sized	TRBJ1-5	CASSGTGNQPQHF
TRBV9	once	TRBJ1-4	CASSVSGQINEKLFF
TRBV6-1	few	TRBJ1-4	CASSPTGGWEELFF
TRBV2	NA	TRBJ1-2	CASSGRANYGYTF
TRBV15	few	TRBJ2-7	CATSRDRRLYEQYF
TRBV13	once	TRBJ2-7	CASSQADYEQYF
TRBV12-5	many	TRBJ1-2	CASGLVPEQGYGYTF
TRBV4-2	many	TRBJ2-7	CASSPRTSGSYEQYF
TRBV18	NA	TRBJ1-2	CASSPSGVGYGYTF
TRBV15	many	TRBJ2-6	CATSRGQSLNSGANVLTF
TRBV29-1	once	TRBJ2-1	CSAVGRVHNEGQFF
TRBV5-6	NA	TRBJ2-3	CASTPEPFADTQYF
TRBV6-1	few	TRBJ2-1	CASSYSGTSAWNEQFF
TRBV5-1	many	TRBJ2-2	CASSLDGTGELFF
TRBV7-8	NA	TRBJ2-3	CASSSSGGRGPDTQYF
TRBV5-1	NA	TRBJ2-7	CASSLGSTSGRGEQYF
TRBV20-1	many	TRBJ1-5	CSASRDSRGNQPQHF
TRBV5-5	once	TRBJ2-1	CASSLLGKSSNNEQFF
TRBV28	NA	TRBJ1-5	CASSAPTYQSQHF
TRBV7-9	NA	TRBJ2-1	CASSLGLAVYNEQFF